Sequencing of this T cell receptor (beta chain) was carried out in a study of response to subunit inactivated influenza vaccine (dated by TCRdb to between 2017 and 2018). At the level of the whole study: The study used deep quantitative T cell receptor repertoire profiling to track responses to a trivalent subunit inactivated influenza vaccine. Study-wide conclusions, independent of this receptor: It was suggested by the authors that each seasonal influenza vaccination may recruit only a limited number of new T cells.

This clonotype was seen a few times. Its antigen remains undetermined. No quality values exist for individual bases; no much larger clone is one base distant. The library was built by means of RT-PCR. Sequencing used an Illumina HiSeq 2500. TCRdb took the public reads, trimmed them with fastp at Q25, ran MiXCR for clone calling and kept in-frame beta chains. Rows matching on CDR3 protein sequence are summarized as one entry with the most common DNA and genes. Across this sample there are approximately 730,000 distinct CDR3 sequences, with approximately 14% seen only once. 5.5% to 8% of the sample goes to the ten largest clones. The germline V gene provides CDR1 MDHEN and CDR2 SYDVKM. The CDR3 holds 19 amino acids from the cysteine to the phenylalanine. Only the CDR3 part of the read is kept: 57 bases, read in frame from the first base. The germline V end is reduced by 3 bases and the J end by 1 base; junction bases left unmatched: 12.

The sequencing used PBMCs from blood, collected approximately 15 days before vaccination. This receptor was obtained from a man between 50 and 59 years old who received an inactivated influenza vaccine. Donor details come from another sample of the same person, matched by shared clones. The V and J segments used are TRBV28 and TRBJ2-6; 7 of the junction bases match TRBD2. The DNA reads as follows: TGTGCCAGCAGTTTCTCCCCCTCAGCGGGGACTTCTGGGGCCAACGTCCTGACTTTC. Its protein reads: CASSFSPSAGTSGANVLTF.